This T cell receptor beta chain came from a study of identical twins. TCRdb itself ran the 5' RACE reads through MiXCR, one entry per CDR3 protein. The profile shows under 300,000 distinct CDR3 sequences, about 8.3% of them singletons. The table lists this clonotype with a few counts. CDR3 length equals 16 residues. Per the germline V gene, CDR1 is KGHDR and CDR2 is SFDVKD. J was trimmed by 4 bases and V by 3 bases; bases with no gene match: 8. Separately, the same data were catalogued under a study of yellow fever vaccine responses in identical twins.

The receptor's source is a woman aged 18-30 years in good health. The chain couples TRBV24-1 to TRBJ2-1; 7 nucleotides line up with TRBD1. Material for sequencing was CD8+ T cells sorted from blood. CDR3 region: CATSDGGTAPYNEQFF. DNA of the CDR3: TGTGCCACCAGTGATGGTGGGACAGCCCCATACAATGAGCAGTTCTTC.